This T cell receptor beta chain originates from a study of cytomegalovirus exposure and HLA in healthy donors. Study-level information: A data release that came early held tens of millions of unique TCRs from HLA-typed donors.

It was with 60 Vbeta and 13 Jbeta primers that the PCR ran. Clones were sequenced by immunoSEQ multiplex PCR, and TCRdb holds only the in-frame ones, with some missing. The table shows more than 110,000 clones, with 80% to 85% occurring only once. This clone was found a few times. The antigen is undetermined. Study-wide results and caveats: HLA restriction was apparent for most CMV-associated TCR beta chains in a later analysis.

CDR1 is MGHDK, CDR2 SYGVNS, per germline. This CDR3 comprises 13 residues. The V and J genes are TRBV25-1 and TRBJ1-1; the D gene is possibly TRBD1 (5 bases). The sequence came from a male donor in good health and CMV-seropositive. The sample was PBMCs. This chain's CDR3 is CAKSDSMSTEAFF. The CDR3 region has the DNA TGTGCTAAATCCGACAGCATGTCCACTGAAGCTTTCTTT.